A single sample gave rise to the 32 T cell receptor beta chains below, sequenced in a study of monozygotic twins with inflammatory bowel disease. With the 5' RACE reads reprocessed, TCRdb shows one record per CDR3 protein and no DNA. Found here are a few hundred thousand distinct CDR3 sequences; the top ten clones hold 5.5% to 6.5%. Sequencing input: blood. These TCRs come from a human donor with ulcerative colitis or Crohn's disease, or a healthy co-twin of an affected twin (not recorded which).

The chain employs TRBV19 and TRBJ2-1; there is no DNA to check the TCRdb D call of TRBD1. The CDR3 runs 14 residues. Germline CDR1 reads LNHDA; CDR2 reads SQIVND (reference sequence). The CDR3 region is CASSPTTEFYEQFF. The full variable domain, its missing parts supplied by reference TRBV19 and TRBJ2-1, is DGGITQSPKYLFRKEGQNVTLSCEQNLNHDAMYWYRQDPGQGLRLIYYSQIVNDFQKGDIAEGYSVSREKKESFPLTVTSAQKNPTAFYLCASSPTTEFYEQFFGPGTRLTVL.

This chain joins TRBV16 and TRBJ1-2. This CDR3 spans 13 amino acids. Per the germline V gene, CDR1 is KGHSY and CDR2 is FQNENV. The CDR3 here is CASSQFLPERYTF.

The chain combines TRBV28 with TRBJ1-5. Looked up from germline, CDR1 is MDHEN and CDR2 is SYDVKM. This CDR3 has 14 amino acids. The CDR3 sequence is CASSLFDTYQPQHF.

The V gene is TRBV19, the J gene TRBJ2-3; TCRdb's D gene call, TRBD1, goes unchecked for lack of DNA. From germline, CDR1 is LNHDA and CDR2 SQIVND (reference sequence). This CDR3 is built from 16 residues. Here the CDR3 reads CASSRVDGTDLDTQYF.

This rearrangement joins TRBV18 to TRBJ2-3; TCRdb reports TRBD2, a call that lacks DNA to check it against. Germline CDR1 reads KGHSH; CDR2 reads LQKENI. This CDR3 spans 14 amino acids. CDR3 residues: CASSFGTISDTQYF.

CDR3 amino acids: CASSFEMDEQFF. The chain employs TRBV12-3 or TRBV12-4 and TRBJ2-1. The CDR3 has 12 amino acids.

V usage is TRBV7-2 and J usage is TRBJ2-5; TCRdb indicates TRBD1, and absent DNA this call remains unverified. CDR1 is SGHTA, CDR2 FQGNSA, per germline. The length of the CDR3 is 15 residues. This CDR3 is CASSLVQGTGETQYF.

This CDR3 reads CAWTGAYEQYF. The chain couples TRBV30 to TRBJ2-7; TCRdb names TRBD1, which stays unverified in the absence of DNA. CDR3 length equals 11 residues. Germline values: CDR1 GTSNPN, CDR2 SVGIG (reference sequence).

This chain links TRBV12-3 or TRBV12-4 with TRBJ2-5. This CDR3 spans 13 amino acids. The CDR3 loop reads CASSITNQETQYF.

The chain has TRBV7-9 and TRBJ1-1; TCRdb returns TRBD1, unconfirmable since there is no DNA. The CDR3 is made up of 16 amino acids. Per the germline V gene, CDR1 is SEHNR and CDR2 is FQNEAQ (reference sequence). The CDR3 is CASSLSGGGVRTEAFF.

CDR3 sequence: CASSPRDYLYNEQFF. V usage is TRBV11-2 and J usage is TRBJ2-1; as DNA is missing, the TRBD2 call by TCRdb cannot be tested. The V gene's germline CDR1 is SGHAT and CDR2 FQNNGV. The CDR3 has 15 residues.

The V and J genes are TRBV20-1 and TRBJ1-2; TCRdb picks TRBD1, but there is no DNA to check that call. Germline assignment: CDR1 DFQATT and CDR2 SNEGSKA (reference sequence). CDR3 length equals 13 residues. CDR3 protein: CSARDPLGHVYTF.

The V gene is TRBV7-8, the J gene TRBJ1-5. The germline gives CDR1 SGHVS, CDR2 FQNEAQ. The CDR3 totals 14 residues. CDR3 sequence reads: CASSLGHSPWPQHF.

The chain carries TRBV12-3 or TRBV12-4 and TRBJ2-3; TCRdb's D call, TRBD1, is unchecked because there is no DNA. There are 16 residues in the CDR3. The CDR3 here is CASSLDRTASTDTQYF.

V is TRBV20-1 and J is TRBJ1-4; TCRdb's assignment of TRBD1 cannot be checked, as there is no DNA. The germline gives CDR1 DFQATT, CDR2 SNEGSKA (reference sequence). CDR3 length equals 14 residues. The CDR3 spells CSARDLRGQEKLFF.

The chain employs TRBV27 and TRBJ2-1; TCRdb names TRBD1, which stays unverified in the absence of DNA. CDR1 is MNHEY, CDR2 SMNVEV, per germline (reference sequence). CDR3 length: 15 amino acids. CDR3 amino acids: CASSKRQGTYNEQFF.

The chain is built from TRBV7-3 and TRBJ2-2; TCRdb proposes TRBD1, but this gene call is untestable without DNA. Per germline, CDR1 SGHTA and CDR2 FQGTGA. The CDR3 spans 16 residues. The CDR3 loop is CASSLILGGYTGELFF.

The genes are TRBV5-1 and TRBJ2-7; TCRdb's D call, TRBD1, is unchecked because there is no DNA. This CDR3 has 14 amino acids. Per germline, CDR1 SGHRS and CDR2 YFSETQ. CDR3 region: CASSWGTGVGEQYF.

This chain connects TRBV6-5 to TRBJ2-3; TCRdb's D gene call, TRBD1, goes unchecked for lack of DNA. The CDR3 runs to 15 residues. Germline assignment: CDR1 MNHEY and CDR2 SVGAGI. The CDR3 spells CASSYRGGTTDTQYF.

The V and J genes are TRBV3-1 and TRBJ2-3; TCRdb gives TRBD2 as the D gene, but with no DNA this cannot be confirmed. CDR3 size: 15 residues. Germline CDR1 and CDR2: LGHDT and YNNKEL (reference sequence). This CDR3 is CASSQLAGGLYTQYF.

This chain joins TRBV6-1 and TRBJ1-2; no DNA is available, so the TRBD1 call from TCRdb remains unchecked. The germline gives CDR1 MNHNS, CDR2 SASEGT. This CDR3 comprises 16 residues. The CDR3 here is CASSPVLAAPGDGYTF.

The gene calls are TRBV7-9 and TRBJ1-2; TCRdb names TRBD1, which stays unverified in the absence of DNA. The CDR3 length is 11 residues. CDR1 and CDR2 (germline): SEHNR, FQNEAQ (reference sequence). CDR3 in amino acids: CASSFPGQGGF. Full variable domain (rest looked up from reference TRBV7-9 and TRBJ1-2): DTGVSQNPRHKITKRGQNVTFRCDPISEHNRLYWYRQTLGQGPEFLTYFQNEAQLEKSRLLSDRFSAERPKGSFSTLEIQRTEQGDSAMYLCASSFPGQGGFGSGTRLTVV.

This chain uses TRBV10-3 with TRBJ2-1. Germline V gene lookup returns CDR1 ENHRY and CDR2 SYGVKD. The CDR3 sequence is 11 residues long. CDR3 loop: CAVTSWKGQFF.

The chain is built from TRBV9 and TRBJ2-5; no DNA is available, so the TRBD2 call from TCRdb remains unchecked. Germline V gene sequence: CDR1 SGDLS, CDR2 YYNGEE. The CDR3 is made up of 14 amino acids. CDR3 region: CASSGRGGKETQYF. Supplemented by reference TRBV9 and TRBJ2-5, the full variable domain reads DSGVTQTPKHLITATGQRVTLRCSPRSGDLSVYWYQQSLDQGLQFLIQYYNGEERAKGNILERFSAQQFPDLHSELNLSSLELGDSALYFCASSGRGGKETQYFGPGTRLLVL.

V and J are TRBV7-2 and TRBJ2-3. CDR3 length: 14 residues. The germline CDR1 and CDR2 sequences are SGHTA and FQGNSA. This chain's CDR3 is CASSSLLKADTQYF.

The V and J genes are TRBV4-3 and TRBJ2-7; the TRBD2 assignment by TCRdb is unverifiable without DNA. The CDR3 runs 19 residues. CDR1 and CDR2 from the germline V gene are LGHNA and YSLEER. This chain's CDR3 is CASSLKLTGLAGARYEQYF.

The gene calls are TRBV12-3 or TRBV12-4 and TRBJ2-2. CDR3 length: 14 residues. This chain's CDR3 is CASRNTANTGELFF.

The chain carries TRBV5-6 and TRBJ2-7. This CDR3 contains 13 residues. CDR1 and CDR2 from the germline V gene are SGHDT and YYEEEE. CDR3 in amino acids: CASGWGYTYEQYF.

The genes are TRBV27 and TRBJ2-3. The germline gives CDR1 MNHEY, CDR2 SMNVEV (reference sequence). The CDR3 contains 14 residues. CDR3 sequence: CASKRLSGADTQYF.

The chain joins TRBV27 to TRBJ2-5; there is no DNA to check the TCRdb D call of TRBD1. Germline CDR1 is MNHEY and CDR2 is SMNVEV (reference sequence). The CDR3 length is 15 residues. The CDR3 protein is CASRILGQKEETQYF.

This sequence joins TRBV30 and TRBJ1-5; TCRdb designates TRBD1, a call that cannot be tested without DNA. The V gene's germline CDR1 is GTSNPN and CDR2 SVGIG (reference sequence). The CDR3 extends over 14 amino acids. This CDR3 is CAWSVREGYQPQHF.

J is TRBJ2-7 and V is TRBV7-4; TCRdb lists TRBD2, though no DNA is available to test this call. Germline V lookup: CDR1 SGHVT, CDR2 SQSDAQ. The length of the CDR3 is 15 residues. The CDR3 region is CASSPPGKASYEQYF.